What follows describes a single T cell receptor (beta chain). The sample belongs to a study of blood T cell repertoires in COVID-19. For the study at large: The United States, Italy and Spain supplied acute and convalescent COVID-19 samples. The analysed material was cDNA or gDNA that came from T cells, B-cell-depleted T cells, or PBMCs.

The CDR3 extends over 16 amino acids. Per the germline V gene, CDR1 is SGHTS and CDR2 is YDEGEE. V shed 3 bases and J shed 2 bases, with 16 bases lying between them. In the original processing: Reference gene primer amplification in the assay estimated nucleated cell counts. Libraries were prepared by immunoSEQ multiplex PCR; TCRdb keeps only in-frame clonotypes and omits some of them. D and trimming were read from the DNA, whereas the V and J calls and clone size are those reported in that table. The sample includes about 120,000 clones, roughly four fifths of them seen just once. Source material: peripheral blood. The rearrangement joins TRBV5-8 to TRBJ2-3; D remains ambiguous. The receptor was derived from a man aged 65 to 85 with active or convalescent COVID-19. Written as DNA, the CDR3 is TGTGCCAGCAGCTCGTCTTGGCTGCGGCTCACAGATACGCAGTATTTT. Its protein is CASSSSWLRLTDTQYF. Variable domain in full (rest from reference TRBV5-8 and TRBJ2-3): EAGVTQSPTHLIKTRGQQATLRCSPISGHTSVYWYQQALGLGLQFLLWYDEGEERNRGNFPPRFSGRQFPNYSSELNVNALELEDSALYLCASSSSWLRLTDTQYFGPGTRLTVL.